Listed here is a single T cell receptor beta chain. Its matching antigen is unknown. Specified time point: baseline, week 1 (first vaccination visit). Treatment defined: pre-vaccination baseline after standard-of-care therapy. This CDR3 has 17 residues. The V gene lost 2 bases and the J gene lost 0 bases, with 14 bases spanning the gap. Germline V lookup: CDR1 SGHRS, CDR2 YFSETQ. This sample was included in a study of a mutant IDH1 vaccine in newly diagnosed glioma. Study results and limitations: Of all patients, around 94% showed vaccine-induced immune responses. With respect to changes in top peripheral T cell clonotypes, pseudoprogression seemed unrelated.

Using immunoSEQ multiplex PCR, the repertoire was profiled, and TCRdb retains in-frame clones only, with some absent. The sample lists about 66,000 clones; roughly 85% were seen once. The rearrangement uses TRBV5-1 and TRBJ1-4, with D possibly TRBD1 on 5 matching bases. Sequenced here: PBMCs, sampled from a glioma patient treated with radiotherapy, temozolomide or both. The sequence derives from a young man with glioma. The CDR3 DNA sequence: TGCGCCAGCAGCTTTCGGGGGGTCTCTGCAACTAATGAAAAACTGTTTTTT. This encodes CASSFRGVSATNEKLFF.